Following are 2 T cell receptor beta chains from one sample sequenced in a study of metastatic and nonmetastatic thyroid tumors. TCRdb recomputed clones from the PCR reads via MiXCR. The sample shows about 14,000 clones, about 33% of them seen only once. No patient had received any treatment before thyroid surgery. Sequenced sample: tumor tissue. The receptors derive from a female donor with papillary thyroid cancer or a benign thyroid nodule (not recorded which). Some clones in this sample may be carry-over from other donors' samples.

This clone was picked up many times. The CDR3 DNA reads TGTGCCAGCAGTTATATCGGGGGCTCTGGAAACACCATATATTTT. This encodes CASSYIGGSGNTIYF. The rearrangement uses TRBV6-1 and TRBJ1-3, with D tentatively TRBD1 (5 bases). Trimming left V 5 bases short and J 0 bases short, with 11 bases between. Germline CDR1 reads MNHNS; CDR2 reads SASEGT. The CDR3 totals 15 residues.

V usage is TRBV7-2 and J usage is TRBJ2-1, with 11 bases aligning to TRBD2. Unmatched junction bases numbered 12, after V lost 0 bases and J lost 8 bases. Germline V gene sequence: CDR1 SGHTA, CDR2 FQGNSA. CDR3 size: 18 residues. CDR3 loop: CASSLAAGLAVVFDEQFF. In DNA form, the CDR3 reads TGTGCCAGCAGCTTAGCGGCGGGACTAGCGGTAGTTTTTGATGAGCAGTTCTTC.